A single sample is the source of the 19 T cell receptor beta chains below, sequenced in a study of OX40 agonist ivuxolimab in advanced cancers. Profiling relied on immunoSEQ multiplex PCR, and the TCRdb table lists in-frame clones only, not all of them. This sample has about 52,000 clones, with around 80% found just once. Sequencing used CD4+ or CD8+ T cells sorted from blood, obtained in a trial of the OX40 agonist ivuxolimab. All receptors come from an adult with an advanced solid tumor such as melanoma, head and neck, liver or kidney cancer.

The chain employs TRBV5-1 and TRBJ2-3; 10 nucleotides agree with TRBD1. CDR1 is SGHRS and CDR2 is YFSETQ in the germline V gene. The CDR3 contains 16 residues. V was clipped by 1 base and J by 2 bases; unmatched bases: 4. The CDR3 region has the DNA TGCGCCAGCAGCTTGCAGGGACAGGGGAACACAGATACGCAGTATTTT. Translating gives CASSLQGQGNTDTQYF.

This rearrangement joins TRBV6-6 to TRBJ1-2; 9 positions agree with TRBD1. The V gene end was trimmed by 3 bases and the J gene end by 8 bases; junction bases not matched to a gene: 10. There are 15 residues in the CDR3. The germline gives CDR1 MNHNY, CDR2 SVGAGI (reference sequence). The CDR3 protein is CASSYSPGQGNGYTF. In DNA form, the CDR3 reads TGTGCCAGCAGTTATAGCCCCGGACAGGGGAACGGCTACACCTTC.

This clone came up a few times. The rearrangement joins TRBV5-5 to TRBJ2-6; the D gene is possibly TRBD2 (8 bases). The V gene lost 0 bases and the J gene lost 0 bases, with 16 bases spanning the gap. CDR3 length equals 19 residues. CDR1 SGHKS and CDR2 YYEKEE come from the germline V gene (reference sequence). CDR3: CASSLALSGTASGANVLTF. DNA for the CDR3: TGTGCCAGCAGCTTGGCCCTTAGCGGGACAGCCTCTGGGGCCAACGTCCTGACTTTC.

This rearrangement joins TRBV2 to TRBJ1-2; 7 nucleotides line up with TRBD1. This CDR3 has 15 residues. After removal of 3 bases from V and 7 bases from J, the junction contained 11 bases not matched to a gene. Germline-derived CDR1 and CDR2 are SNHLY and FYNNEI. The CDR3 protein is CASSDPADRVSGYTF. The CDR3 DNA is TGTGCCAGCAGTGATCCCGCCGACAGGGTTAGTGGCTACACCTTC.

This clone appeared a single time. This sequence joins TRBV7-2 and TRBJ2-3, with 9 bases aligning to TRBD2. The V gene's germline CDR1 is SGHTA and CDR2 FQGNSA. CDR3 length: 16 amino acids. V was pared by 4 bases and J by 1 base, with 6 bases of the junction left unmatched. The CDR3 DNA follows: TGTGCCAGCAGCTCTCTCCCTAGCGGGGGCACAGATACGCAGTATTTT. Translated: CASSSLPSGGTDTQYF.

This rearrangement joins TRBV5-5 to TRBJ1-5, with TRBD1 as a possible D gene (6 bases). CDR1 is SGHKS, CDR2 YYEKEE, per germline (reference sequence). The CDR3 totals 16 residues. Trimming took off 4 bases at V and 1 base at J, with 15 bases between the two ends. The DNA for the CDR3 is TGTGCCAGCAGCCCGGGACACTTAGAAAGCAATCAGCCCCAGCATTTT. This translates into CASSPGHLESNQPQHF.

CDR3 DNA: TGTGCCAGTAGTTCGCGTACAGCGGGAACTAGCACAGATACGCAGTATTTT. Its protein is CASSSRTAGTSTDTQYF. The chain couples TRBV19 to TRBJ2-3; 7 bases map to TRBD2. Germline CDR1 reads LNHDA; CDR2 reads SQIVND (reference sequence). This CDR3 has 17 amino acids. V shed 5 bases and J 0 bases; nucleotides not matched to a gene: 11.

The gene calls are TRBV6-6 and TRBJ1-1, with 7 bases matching TRBD1. This CDR3 contains 16 residues. With V trimmed by 4 bases and J by 3 bases, 11 bases remained unmatched. Germline CDR1 is MNHNY and CDR2 is SVGAGI (reference sequence). CDR3 protein: CASSSLGQTLHTEAFF. In DNA form, the CDR3 reads TGTGCCAGCAGTTCTTTGGGACAGACGCTTCACACTGAAGCTTTCTTT.

The chain uses TRBV18 and TRBJ1-4; maybe TRBD1 (5 bases). The CDR3 spans 12 residues. The germline gives CDR1 KGHSH, CDR2 LQKENI. V dropped 3 bases and J dropped 8 bases, with 7 bases sitting between them. The CDR3 region has the DNA TGTGCCAGCTCACCGGCAGGGGAAAAACTGTTTTTT. Its translation: CASSPAGEKLFF.

The V and J genes are TRBV6-1 and TRBJ1-3; D gene uncertain. V lost 7 bases, J lost 0 bases, and 10 bases lay in between. CDR1 MNHNS and CDR2 SASEGT come from the germline V gene. This CDR3 contains 14 residues. This CDR3 reads CASKGISSGNTIYF. The CDR3 DNA reads as TGTGCCAGCAAAGGGATAAGCTCTGGAAACACCATATATTTT.

V usage is TRBV19 and J usage is TRBJ1-5; D is undetermined. CDR1 and CDR2 (germline): LNHDA, SQIVND (reference sequence). The CDR3 spans 15 residues. Trimming left V 1 base short and J 5 bases short, with 12 bases between. The CDR3 DNA follows: TGTGCCAGTAGTATAGTGGCATTTTGGGATCAGCCCCAGCATTTT. Amino acid sequence: CASSIVAFWDQPQHF.

This chain connects TRBV2 to TRBJ2-5; D possibly uses TRBD1 or TRBD2 (6 bases each). The germline V and J ends were trimmed by 1 base and 5 bases, with 11 bases remaining between them. The CDR3 runs to 14 residues. CDR1 and CDR2 from the germline V gene are SNHLY and FYNNEI. The CDR3 DNA reads as TGTGCCAGCAGTGAAGATGGGGGGCTCGAGACCCAGTACTTC. Residues: CASSEDGGLETQYF.

Regarding this clone: Other DNA sequences of this sample code for an identical CDR3. J is TRBJ2-1 and V is TRBV30, with 10 bases matching TRBD2. V lost 0 bases and J lost 4; bases outside the gene matches: 3. The CDR3 totals 15 residues. Germline CDR1 and CDR2: GTSNPN and SVGIG (reference sequence). CDR3 nucleotide sequence: TGTGCCTGGAGTGTTGGGACTAGCGAGTACAATGAGCAGTTCTTC. Amino acid sequence: CAWSVGTSEYNEQFF.

V usage is TRBV18 and J usage is TRBJ1-6; TRBD1 aligns across 11 bases. Looked up from germline, CDR1 is KGHSH and CDR2 is LQKENI. The CDR3 consists of 14 residues. V was clipped by 5 bases and J by 10 bases; unmatched bases: 4. CDR3 in amino acids: CASSSGQGGSPLHF. The CDR3 DNA follows: TGTGCCAGCTCATCGGGACAGGGGGGATCACCCCTCCACTTT. Variable domain in full (rest from reference TRBV18 and TRBJ1-6): NAGVMQNPRHLVRRRGQEARLRCSPMKGHSHVYWYRQLPEEGLKFMVYLQKENIIDESGMPKERFSAEFPKEGPSILRIQQVVRGDSAAYFCASSSGQGGSPLHFGNGTRLTVT.

The gene calls are TRBV4-3 and TRBJ2-5; D unresolved. Germline V gives CDR1 LGHNA, CDR2 YSLEER. CDR3 length: 14 amino acids. Trimming took 0 bases from V and 4 from J, leaving 9 bases between them. CDR3 residues: CASSQDRTVETQYF. CDR3 DNA sequence: TGCGCCAGCAGCCAAGACAGGACCGTAGAGACCCAGTACTTC.

There are a few counts of this clone. The chain carries TRBV19 and TRBJ1-6; 12 bases align to TRBD1. CDR1 is LNHDA and CDR2 is SQIVND in the germline V gene (reference sequence). The CDR3 consists of 15 residues. V lost 3 bases, J lost 6 bases, and 0 bases stayed unmatched. Here the CDR3 DNA reads TGTGCCAGTAGTATGGGACAGGGGGCTAATTCACCCCTCCACTTT. It specifies CASSMGQGANSPLHF. The variable domain in full, completed from reference TRBV19 and TRBJ1-6, reads DGGITQSPKYLFRKEGQNVTLSCEQNLNHDAMYWYRQDPGQGLRLIYYSQIVNDFQKGDIAEGYSVSREKKESFPLTVTSAQKNPTAFYLCASSMGQGANSPLHFGNGTRLTVT.

V usage is TRBV5-1 and J usage is TRBJ1-5; no clear D gene. The length of the CDR3 is 15 residues. Germline V gene data show CDR1 as SGHRS and CDR2 as YFSETQ. Trimming took 0 bases from V and 3 from J, leaving 10 bases between them. The CDR3 sequence: CASSLEGADNQPQHF. The CDR3 DNA reads TGCGCCAGCAGCTTGGAAGGCGCAGACAATCAGCCCCAGCATTTT. Full variable domain (missing parts from reference TRBV5-1 and TRBJ1-5): KAGVTQTPRYLIKTRGQQVTLSCSPISGHRSVSWYQQTPGQGLQFLFEYFSETQRNKGNFPGRFSGRQFSNSRSEMNVSTLELGDSALYLCASSLEGADNQPQHFGDGTRLSIL.

This chain uses TRBV15 with TRBJ2-1; D is tentatively TRBD1 or TRBD2 (5 bases each). V shed 1 base and J shed 5 bases, with 12 bases lying between them. Per the germline V gene, CDR1 is LNHNV and CDR2 is YYDKDF (reference sequence). This CDR3 has 15 amino acids. The CDR3 is CATSRGDRDDNEQFF. For the CDR3, the DNA is TGTGCCACCAGCAGAGGGGACCGGGACGACAATGAGCAGTTCTTC.

The chain couples TRBV7-6 to TRBJ2-5, with TRBD2 matching over 8 bases. V was pared by 0 bases and J by 5 bases, with 2 bases of the junction left unmatched. The germline V gene encodes CDR1 SGHVS and CDR2 FNYEAQ. CDR3 length equals 14 residues. CDR3 nucleotide sequence: TGTGCCAGCAGCTTAGCAGGCGGGGGGGAGACCCAGTACTTC. It yields the protein CASSLAGGGETQYF.